This T cell receptor (beta chain) stems from a study of blood T cells in healthy people across ages. This clonotype has more than one count but fewer than ten. Using a J-beta primer mix together with a sample-barcoded 5' primer, a second PCR was run for roughly 6 to 12 cycles. Using its own MiXCR run on the 5' RACE reads, TCRdb lists one record per CDR3 protein. The sample includes approximately 800,000 distinct CDR3 sequences, 40% to 65% of them seen just once. The V gene end was trimmed by 7 bases and the J gene end by 6 bases; junction bases not matched to a gene: 7. Germline loops: CDR1 SGHAT, CDR2 FQNNGV. The CDR3 length is 14 residues.

This rearrangement joins TRBV11-2 to TRBJ2-1, with 9 nucleotides matching TRBD2. The sequence derives from a man at least 80 years old in good health. The sample consisted of blood. Written as DNA, the CDR3 is TGTGCCAGCAAACCTAGCGGGGCGTTCAATGAGCAGTTCTTC. It specifies CASKPSGAFNEQFF.